Shown below are 25 T cell receptor beta chains from a single sample sequenced in a study of CD8 T cells in Susac syndrome. An input of about 0.5 to 1 ug of RNA was subjected to reverse transcription using random hexamers. Using its own MiXCR run on the immunoSEQ multiplex PCR reads, TCRdb lists one record per CDR3 protein. The table has over 95,000 distinct CDR3 sequences, about nine tenths seen once. What was sequenced was CD4+ T cells from PBMCs. Receptors originate from a human donor in good health.

This clonotype has just one count. The chain carries TRBV29-1 and TRBJ2-1; unclear D gene. CDR3 length: 11 residues. The V end was cut by 6 bases, the J end by 9 bases, with 12 bases between. Germline CDR1 reads SQVTM; CDR2 reads ANQGSEA. The CDR3 nucleotides are TGCAGCGTGGCTACAGACGGTGAGCAGTTCTTC. This translates into CSVATDGEQFF.

This rearrangement joins TRBV5-1 to TRBJ2-6, with 7 bases fitting TRBD1. The CDR3 covers 16 residues. V lost 5 bases, J lost 0 bases, and 5 bases stayed unmatched. Germline CDR1 and CDR2: SGHRS and YFSETQ. The CDR3: CASRDRENSGANVLTF. In nucleotides, the CDR3 is TGCGCCAGCAGAGACAGGGAAAACTCTGGGGCCAACGTCCTGACTTTC.

The chain carries TRBV5-4 and TRBJ2-3; D unclear. Trimming left V 3 bases short and J 5 bases short, with 7 bases between. This CDR3 is 12 amino acids long. Germline V CDR1 and CDR2: SGHNT, YYREEE (reference sequence). The DNA of the CDR3 is TGTGCCAGCAGCTCCTCCGGAGATACGCAGTATTTT. Translated: CASSSSGDTQYF.

V usage is TRBV5-1 and J usage is TRBJ1-2; possible D gene TRBD1, 6 bases. CDR3 length equals 17 residues. Germline CDR1 SGHRS, CDR2 YFSETQ. Trimming took 0 bases from V and 0 from J, leaving 15 bases between them. The CDR3 sequence is CASSLASRGGPNYGYTF. The CDR3 DNA follows: TGCGCCAGCAGCTTGGCGTCGCGGGGGGGCCCTAACTATGGCTACACCTTC.

V gene TRBV25-1 combines with J gene TRBJ2-1; D uncertain. The V end was cut by 0 bases, the J end by 9 bases, with 3 bases between. This CDR3 region has 11 residues. Germline assignment: CDR1 MGHDK and CDR2 SYGVNS. The CDR3 loop is CASSEYVEQFF. CDR3 nucleotides: TGTGCCAGCAGTGAATACGTTGAGCAGTTCTTC.

The chain joins TRBV7-9 to TRBJ1-1; D unresolved. Germline V gene sequence: CDR1 SEHNR, CDR2 FQNEAQ (reference sequence). V was shortened by 5 bases and J by 5 bases, with 15 bases between the two germline ends. The CDR3 runs 14 residues. CDR3 in DNA: TGTGCCAGCAGCCCTCCGGGAGGGCAAACTGAAGCTTTCTTT. This translates into CASSPPGGQTEAFF.

The V call is TRBV13, the J call TRBJ1-1, with unresolved D. Germline V CDR1 and CDR2: PRHDT, FYEKMQ (reference sequence). Trimming pared 2 bases from V and 5 bases from J, leaving 15 bases between. The CDR3 runs to 15 residues. CDR3 amino acids: CASSLSGGVGTEAFF. CDR3 sequence (DNA): TGTGCCAGCAGCTTATCAGGCGGAGTCGGAACTGAAGCTTTCTTT. Together with reference TRBV13 and TRBJ1-1, the CDR3 gives the full variable domain: AAGVIQSPRHLIKEKRETATLKCYPIPRHDTVYWYQQGPGQDPQFLISFYEKMQSDKGSIPDRFSAQQFSDYHSELNMSSLELGDSALYFCASSLSGGVGTEAFFGQGTRLTVV.

V is TRBV10-3 and J is TRBJ2-5; possible D gene TRBD1, 6 bases. CDR1 is ENHRY, CDR2 SYGVKD, per germline. The CDR3 sequence is 15 residues long. Trimming pared 2 bases from V and 3 bases from J, leaving 13 bases between. CDR3 region: CAISETPGAEETQYF. Here the CDR3 DNA reads TGTGCCATCAGTGAGACCCCAGGGGCGGAAGAGACCCAGTACTTC.

This chain connects TRBV28 to TRBJ2-4, with a weak D call TRBD2 (5 bases). CDR3 length equals 15 residues. Germline values: CDR1 MDHEN, CDR2 SYDVKM. V lost 3 bases and J 0 bases, leaving 9 bases between the germline ends. For the CDR3, the DNA is TGTGCCAGCAGTTTCCCGGGGATAGCCAAAAACATTCAGTACTTC. It yields the protein CASSFPGIAKNIQYF.

This clonotype was seen just once. The gene calls are TRBV10-3 and TRBJ2-1; 7 bases line up with TRBD1. Looked up from germline, CDR1 is ENHRY and CDR2 is SYGVKD. CDR3 length: 16 amino acids. J was trimmed by 12 bases and V by 0 bases; bases with no gene match: 14. CDR3 sequence: CAISESSTGQPYGQFF. In DNA, the CDR3 is TGTGCCATCAGTGAGTCGAGTACGGGACAGCCCTATGGGCAGTTCTTC.

The rearrangement uses TRBV12-3 or TRBV12-4 and TRBJ1-4, with a weak D call TRBD1 (5 bases). This CDR3 is built from 14 residues. The V and J ends lost 4 bases and 6 bases respectively, with 12 bases between them. The CDR3 protein is CASSSADRDEKLFF. Here the CDR3 DNA reads TGTGCCAGCAGTTCAGCTGACAGAGATGAAAAACTGTTTTTT.

The chain links TRBV28 to TRBJ2-7; D not certain. V was trimmed by 5 bases and J by 4 bases, leaving 9 bases between them. The CDR3 runs 12 residues. CDR1 is MDHEN, CDR2 SYDVKM, per germline. The CDR3 protein is CASSPDRYEQYF. DNA for the CDR3: TGTGCCAGCAGTCCGGACCGGTACGAGCAGTACTTC. Drawing the rest from reference TRBV28 and TRBJ2-7, the complete variable domain is DVKVTQSSRYLVKRTGEKVFLECVQDMDHENMFWYRQDPGLGLRLIYFSYDVKMKEKGDIPEGYSVSREKKERFSLILESASTNQTSMYLCASSPDRYEQYFGPGTRLTVT.

This chain uses TRBV19 with TRBJ1-1; no clear D gene. Trimming cost V 8 bases and J 6 bases, with 19 bases left between them. CDR3 length: 14 amino acids. Looked up from germline, CDR1 is LNHDA and CDR2 is SQIVND (reference sequence). CDR3 bases: TGTGCCAGTTTACATGACGGGATAGGCGCTGAAGCTTTCTTT. Protein: CASLHDGIGAEAFF.

V usage is TRBV20-1 and J usage is TRBJ2-7; D gene ambiguous. The CDR3 runs 13 residues. Germline CDR1 reads DFQATT; CDR2 reads SNEGSKA (reference sequence). The ends were cut back, 6 bases at V and 2 bases at J, with 14 bases in the middle. Here the CDR3 reads CSAAGPLTYEQYF. The CDR3 DNA reads as TGCAGTGCGGCCGGCCCGTTGACCTACGAGCAGTACTTC.

The chain links TRBV2 to TRBJ2-5, with D possibly being TRBD1 or TRBD2 (6 bases each). CDR1 and CDR2 (germline): SNHLY, FYNNEI. V lost 0 bases and J lost 1, with 9 bases in between. The CDR3 spans 15 residues. CDR3 sequence: CASSEAGGRQETQYF. The CDR3 bases are TGTGCCAGCAGTGAAGCGGGGGGCCGCCAAGAGACCCAGTACTTC.

This clonotype occurred once. The CDR3 region is CASSYLGVSETQYF. CDR3 nucleotide sequence: TGTGCCAGCAGTTACCTAGGGGTTTCGGAGACCCAGTACTTC. J is TRBJ2-5 and V is TRBV6-2 or TRBV6-3; D possibly corresponds to TRBD1 (5 bases). CDR3 size: 14 residues. Germline-derived CDR1 and CDR2 are MNHEY and SVGEGT. Trimming left V 2 bases short and J 5 bases short, with 12 bases between.

The chain combines TRBV5-1 with TRBJ1-4; D remains ambiguous. The CDR3 contains 14 residues. From germline, CDR1 is SGHRS and CDR2 YFSETQ. Trimming removed 1 base from V and 4 bases from J, with 8 bases in between. CDR3 region: CASSLSRGNEKLFF. The CDR3 DNA reads TGCGCCAGCAGCTTGTCGCGTGGTAATGAAAAACTGTTTTTT.

Only one count was recorded for this clonotype. This sequence joins TRBV7-3 and TRBJ2-7; unclear D gene. Germline V gene sequence: CDR1 SGHTA, CDR2 FQGTGA. V shed 2 bases and J shed 1 base, with 9 bases lying between them. CDR3 length: 14 amino acids. CDR3 nucleotides: TGTGCCAGCAGCTTAGAACCGGCGTCCTACGAGCAGTACTTC. Its protein is CASSLEPASYEQYF.

The chain recombines TRBV5-1 with TRBJ1-1, with D perhaps TRBD1 (6 bases). The CDR3 runs 15 residues. The ends were cut back, 0 bases at V and 3 bases at J, with 12 bases in the middle. Germline V gene data show CDR1 as SGHRS and CDR2 as YFSETQ. In DNA form, the CDR3 reads TGCGCCAGCAGCTTGGGGGCCAGGGGAGACACTGAAGCTTTCTTT. Amino acids: CASSLGARGDTEAFF. The full variable domain, in which reference TRBV5-1 and TRBJ1-1 provide the parts outside the CDR3, is KAGVTQTPRYLIKTRGQQVTLSCSPISGHRSVSWYQQTPGQGLQFLFEYFSETQRNKGNFPGRFSGRQFSNSRSEMNVSTLELGDSALYLCASSLGARGDTEAFFGQGTRLTVV.

Regarding this clonotype: The junction departs from germline at one end; a sequencing error may be responsible. The J gene is TRBJ2-7, the V gene TRBV13, with 13 bases identical to TRBD2. The V gene's germline CDR1 is PRHDT and CDR2 FYEKMQ (reference sequence). The CDR3 is 18 amino acids. The CDR3: CAGSARQGLAGASYEQYF. The CDR3 region has the DNA TGTGCCGGCAGCGCCCGGCAAGGACTAGCGGGAGCATCCTACGAGCAGTACTTC.

This chain links TRBV7-3 with TRBJ1-5; a possible D gene is TRBD1 (5 bases). This CDR3 contains 13 residues. Trimming took off 5 bases at V and 4 bases at J, with 9 bases between the two ends. From germline, CDR1 is SGHTA and CDR2 FQGTGA. This CDR3 reads CASSPEGNQPQHF. In DNA, the CDR3 is TGTGCCAGCAGCCCGGAGGGGAATCAGCCCCAGCATTTT.

This chain joins TRBV12-3 or TRBV12-4 and TRBJ2-7; D is unclear. The ends were cut back, 2 bases at V and 1 base at J, with 3 bases in the middle. The CDR3 is made up of 12 amino acids. The CDR3 is CASSLTSYEQYF. The CDR3 DNA is TGTGCCAGCAGTTTAACTTCCTACGAGCAGTACTTC.

V gene TRBV7-2 combines with J gene TRBJ1-1; D not certain. V lost 11 bases and J lost 0, with 19 bases in between. This CDR3 region has 15 residues. From germline, CDR1 is SGHTA and CDR2 FQGNSA. CDR3: CALSSWSGVNTEAFF. CDR3 DNA sequence: TGTGCCTTATCCAGTTGGTCCGGGGTGAACACTGAAGCTTTCTTT.

V usage is TRBV4-3 and J usage is TRBJ2-3; 9 positions agree with TRBD2. Germline values: CDR1 LGHNA, CDR2 YSLEER. The CDR3 length is 17 residues. Trimming cost V 0 bases and J 3 bases; bases outside gene matches: 7. CDR3 nucleotides: TGCGCCAGCAGCCAAGATCGATTGACTAGCGGTACAGATACGCAGTATTTT. It is translated as CASSQDRLTSGTDTQYF.

The V and J genes are TRBV6-5 and TRBJ1-1, with no clear D. The V gene lost 0 bases and the J gene lost 2 bases, with 16 bases spanning the gap. In germline, CDR1 is MNHEY, CDR2 SVGAGI. This CDR3 spans 17 amino acids. The CDR3 sequence is CASSYSSSPLTNTEAFF. The CDR3 nucleotides read TGTGCCAGCAGTTACTCATCCTCCCCGTTAACAAACACTGAAGCTTTCTTT.